Described below is a single TCR beta chain sequence and its context. Its antigen is undetermined. With the read ending 3 residues before the CDR3 end, the germline J gene is used to fill in that end. These data come from a study of Tregs in tolerant kidney transplant recipients. Thawed PBMCs were FACS-sorted into unstimulated CD4+CD25+CD127- regulatory T cells, CD4+CD25- non-regulatory cells, CD4 and CD8 cells. Data came from immunoSEQ multiplex PCR; TCRdb stores just in-frame clones and leaves some out. Here the sample table reports approximately 52,000 clones. Study-level results: No direct test of biological reproducibility was done here.

Trimming shortened V by 0 bases and J by 8 bases, and 3 bases separated the two germline ends. CDR3 length: 11 amino acids. From germline, CDR1 is SGHDT and CDR2 YYEEEE. Here the sequenced sample was CD4+ T cells from blood, taken before the transplant. The clonotype was recovered from a human donor who received a combined kidney and bone marrow transplant. The V gene is TRBV5-6, the J gene TRBJ2-1, with D uncertain. This CDR3 reads CASSLGHEQFF. The CDR3 DNA, read in part, is TGTGCCAGCAGCTTGGGGCATGAG.